A selection of T cell receptor beta chains follows, all from one sample in a study of cytomegalovirus exposure and HLA in healthy donors. The assay was immunoSEQ multiplex PCR, and TCRdb's table has in-frame clones only and misses some. The sample carries approximately 100,000 clones, around 80% recorded once. Material: PBMCs. The receptors come from a woman in her fifties or sixties in good health and CMV-seropositive. CDR3s include the opening cysteine and the closing phenylalanine or tryptophan. The D gene is left open where the match is weak. Clone size appears in some rows only: once, few, many, or a class for an expanded clone.

NA	TRBV19	TRBJ2-1	NA	CASTLDSYSYNEQFF	TGTGCCAGTACCCTCGACAGTTACTCCTACAATGAGCAGTTCTTC
NA	TRBV5-1	TRBJ2-7	TRBD1	CASSFMGQRGYEQYF	TGCGCCAGCAGCTTCATGGGACAGAGGGGGTACGAGCAGTACTTC
NA	TRBV5-6	TRBJ2-7	NA	CASSLAPGRTEQYF	TGTGCCAGCAGCTTGGCGCCAGGGCGCACCGAGCAGTACTTC
NA	TRBV25-1	TRBJ1-1	TRBD1	CASSSDRVNTEAFF	TGTGCCAGCAGTTCCGACAGGGTGAACACTGAAGCTTTCTTT
NA	TRBV7-2	TRBJ1-4	NA	CASSLAYSEKLFF	TGTGCCAGCAGCTTAGCTTACAGTGAAAAACTGTTTTTT
NA	TRBV5-6	TRBJ1-2	TRBD1	CASSVSDRREVGYTF	TGTGCCAGCAGCGTGTCGGACAGGCGGGAGGTCGGCTACACCTTC
NA	TRBV27	TRBJ1-2	NA	CASSNLRGGDYGYTF	TGTGCCAGCAGTAACCTAAGGGGGGGGGACTATGGCTACACCTTC
NA	TRBV6-5	TRBJ1-2	NA	CASSYSTRQVYTF	TGTGCCAGCAGTTACTCCACCCGACAGGTTTACACCTTC
once	TRBV9	TRBJ2-7	TRBD1	CASSAWDRGNEQYF	TGTGCCAGCAGCGCTTGGGACAGGGGGAACGAGCAGTACTTC
NA	TRBV2	TRBJ2-3	NA	CASSGLAISTDTQYF	TGTGCCAGTAGTGGCCTGGCCATAAGCACAGATACGCAGTATTTT
NA	TRBV30	TRBJ1-3	NA	CAWATGQANTIYF	TGTGCCTGGGCGACAGGCCAGGCTAACACCATATATTTT
NA	TRBV30	TRBJ2-7	TRBD1	CAWTPTGVYEQYF	TGTGCCTGGACCCCGACAGGGGTCTACGAGCAGTACTTC
few	TRBV10-2	TRBJ2-3	TRBD1	CASTGQGRDTQYF	TGCGCCAGCACCGGACAGGGACGAGATACGCAGTATTTT
once	TRBV30	TRBJ1-1	NA	CAWSGLHEDRLPFTEAFF	TGTGCCTGGAGTGGCCTCCATGAAGACAGGCTACCTTTCACTGAAGCTTTCTTT
NA	TRBV6-5	TRBJ1-4	TRBD1	CASGEAGGVGKLFF	TGTGCCAGCGGGGAGGCAGGGGGCGTTGGAAAACTGTTTTTT
few	TRBV28	TRBJ1-1	NA	CASSRVSTEAFF	TGTGCCAGCTCCAGGGTGAGCACTGAAGCTTTCTTT
NA	TRBV19	TRBJ1-3	NA	CASSGARRGSGNTIYF	TGTGCCAGTAGTGGGGCAAGAAGAGGCTCTGGAAACACCATATATTTT
once	TRBV4-1	TRBJ2-7	NA	CASSPLQFGGANEQYF	TGCGCCAGCAGCCCCCTACAATTCGGCGGAGCCAACGAGCAGTACTTC
NA	TRBV6-1	TRBJ2-7	NA	CASSVLQGHTYEQYF	TGTGCCAGCAGCGTTCTACAGGGACACACCTACGAGCAGTACTTC
few	TRBV6-1	TRBJ1-4	TRBD1	CASSATGGGGNEKLFF	TGTGCCAGCAGTGCAACAGGGGGCGGGGGGAATGAAAAACTGTTTTTT
few	TRBV7-8	TRBJ2-2	TRBD2	CASSPARGSSGGRRNTGELFF	TGTGCCAGCAGCCCCGCGAGGGGGTCTAGCGGGGGCCGGAGGAACACCGGGGAGCTGTTTTTT
NA	TRBV19	TRBJ2-4	NA	CASSIPGAKNIQYF	TGTGCCAGTAGTATTCCGGGGGCCAAAAACATTCAGTACTTC
NA	TRBV7-6	TRBJ2-6	TRBD1	CASSLARTGPTGANVLTF	TGTGCCAGCAGCTTAGCCAGGACAGGCCCCACTGGGGCCAACGTCCTGACTTTC
NA	TRBV18	TRBJ1-6	NA	CASSPDRRIPLHF	TGTGCCAGCTCACCGGACAGAAGAATACCCCTCCACTTT
NA	TRBV29-1	TRBJ1-2	TRBD1	CSAVTGTGARQATNNYGYTF	TGCAGCGCCGTGACCGGGACAGGGGCCAGGCAGGCAACCAATAACTATGGCTACACCTTC
once	TRBV5-1	TRBJ1-5	NA	CASSLAGGNQPQHF	TGCGCCAGCAGCTTGGCGGGAGGCAATCAGCCCCAGCATTTT
NA	TRBV6-1	TRBJ1-2	NA	CASSEGVRAGFNYGYTF	TGTGCCAGCAGTGAAGGTGTCAGGGCGGGGTTTAACTATGGCTACACCTTC
few	TRBV7-3	TRBJ2-1	TRBD2	CASSPFFTSGHEQFF	TGTGCCAGCAGCCCTTTCTTCACTAGCGGACATGAGCAGTTCTTC
few	TRBV5-1	TRBJ1-1	TRBD1	CASSVGTEYTEAFF	TGCGCCAGCAGCGTTGGGACAGAATACACTGAAGCTTTCTTT
NA	TRBV21-1	TRBJ2-3	NA	CASSVYTKFSSTDTQYF	TGTGCCAGCAGCGTCTATACGAAATTCTCTAGCACAGATACGCAGTATTTT
few	TRBV10-3	TRBJ1-3	NA	CAISDPGRPSGNTIYF	TGTGCCATCAGTGATCCAGGTCGCCCCTCTGGAAACACCATATATTTT
NA	TRBV19	TRBJ1-5	NA	CASSPSRRQPQHF	TGTGCCAGTAGTCCCTCCCGGAGGCAGCCCCAGCATTTT
NA	TRBV9	TRBJ2-5	TRBD2	CASSVGITSGAETQYF	TGTGCCAGCAGCGTAGGTATAACTAGCGGGGCGGAGACCCAGTACTTC
NA	TRBV29-1	TRBJ1-5	NA	CSVGGGLQPQHF	TGCAGCGTTGGCGGGGGCTTGCAGCCCCAGCATTTT
NA	TRBV6-1	TRBJ2-3	TRBD2	CASSDLSGTSGGTRPDTQYF	TGTGCCAGCAGTGACCTATCCGGGACTAGCGGGGGGACAAGGCCAGATACGCAGTATTTT
once	TRBV27	TRBJ2-2	TRBD2	CASSPLAGGAGELFF	TGTGCCAGCAGCCCACTAGCGGGGGGGGCCGGGGAGCTGTTTTTT
NA	TRBV7-2	TRBJ1-5	NA	CASSLNDRQPQHF	TGTGCCAGCAGCTTAAACGACAGGCAGCCCCAGCATTTT
NA	TRBV7-9	TRBJ1-2	NA	CSSSSNHQGLNYGYTF	TGTTCCAGCAGCTCTAATCATCAGGGATTAAACTATGGCTACACCTTC
NA	TRBV28	TRBJ1-2	NA	CASRRIIPGTQDDYGYTF	TGTGCCAGCAGACGTATTATCCCCGGGACACAAGATGACTATGGCTACACCTTC
NA	TRBV19	TRBJ1-4	TRBD1	CASTDRGREKLFF	TGTGCCAGTACCGATAGGGGGCGGGAAAAACTGTTTTTT
NA	TRBV27	TRBJ2-2	TRBD2	CASSSDRRGGVTGELFF	TGTGCCAGCAGTTCAGATCGGCGGGGGGGCGTCACCGGGGAGCTGTTTTTT
NA	TRBV18	TRBJ1-1	NA	CASSPPGREDTEAFF	TGTGCCAGCTCACCACCGGGCAGGGAGGACACTGAAGCTTTCTTT
once	TRBV6-4	TRBJ1-1	NA	CASSSWTVNTEAFF	TGTGCCAGCAGTTCCTGGACAGTGAACACTGAAGCTTTCTTT
NA	TRBV7-3	TRBJ2-1	NA	CASSGGGSYNEQFF	TGTGCCAGCAGCGGCGGGGGCTCGTACAATGAGCAGTTCTTC